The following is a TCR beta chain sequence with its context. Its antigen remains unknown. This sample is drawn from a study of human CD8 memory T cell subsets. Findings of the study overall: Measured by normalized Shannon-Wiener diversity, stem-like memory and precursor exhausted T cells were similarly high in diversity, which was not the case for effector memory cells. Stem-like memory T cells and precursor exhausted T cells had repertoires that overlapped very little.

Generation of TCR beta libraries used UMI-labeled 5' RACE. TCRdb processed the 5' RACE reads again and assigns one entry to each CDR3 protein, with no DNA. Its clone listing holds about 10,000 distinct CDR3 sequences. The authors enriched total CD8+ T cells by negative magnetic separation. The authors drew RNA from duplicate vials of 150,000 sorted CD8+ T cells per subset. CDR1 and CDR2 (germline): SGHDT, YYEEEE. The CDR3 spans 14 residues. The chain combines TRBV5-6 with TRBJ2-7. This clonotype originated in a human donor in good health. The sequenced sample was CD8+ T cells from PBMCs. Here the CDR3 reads CASAKYRGVYEQYF.